The 5 T cell receptor beta chains given below trace back to one sample, sequenced in a study of CD8+ T cells in alopecia areata. Sorting of CD4+ cells into CD25+CD127- cells was performed for 4 to 6 patients. Extraction of RNA preceded its reverse transcription into cDNA, which served as the sequencing template. Produced via immunoSEQ multiplex PCR; TCRdb's table is partial and in-frame only. The sample contains about 13,000 clones, roughly 58% of which appear only once. The sequenced sample consisted of CD4+ Tregs sorted from blood. The receptors come from a human donor with alopecia areata.

This clone was seen more than once but under ten times. The chain links TRBV5-1 to TRBJ2-7, with 10 bases lining up with TRBD1. The CDR3 has 14 amino acids. Unmatched junction bases numbered 2, after V lost 4 bases and J lost 1 base. Germline lookup yields CDR1 SGHRS and CDR2 YFSETQ. CDR3 nucleotides: TGCGCCAGCAGCAGGGACAGGGGTTCCTACGAGCAGTACTTC. It yields the protein CASSRDRGSYEQYF.

As for this clone: The junction departs from germline at one end; a sequencing error may be responsible. J is TRBJ2-2 and V is TRBV7-7, with D tentatively TRBD2 (5 bases). This CDR3 has 14 residues. Germline CDR1 is SSHAT and CDR2 is FNYEAQ (reference sequence). The CDR3 bases are TGTGCTAGCAGCTCCACTAGGGACACCGGGGAGCTGTTTTTT. Its protein is CASSSTRDTGELFF.

This clone was observed a few times. This chain's CDR3 is CASSLLDRLFEQFF. The CDR3, as DNA: TGTGCCAGCAGCTTGTTGGACAGACTCTTTGAGCAGTTCTTC. The chain couples TRBV5-5 to TRBJ2-1; perhaps TRBD1 as D (6 bases). In germline, CDR1 is SGHKS, CDR2 YYEKEE (reference sequence). CDR3 length: 14 amino acids. Trimming cost V 1 base and J 9 bases, with 14 bases left between them.

In this sample, this clone turned up a few times. This chain connects TRBV12-5 to TRBJ1-1, with D possibly matching TRBD1 (5 bases). This CDR3 comprises 13 residues. Germline V gene lookup returns CDR1 LGHNT and CDR2 FRNRAP. V was cut by 6 bases and J by 5 bases, with 13 bases left in between. The CDR3 DNA reads TGTGCTAGTGGGGACAATACCGGGACTGAAGCTTTCTTT. Translation gives CASGDNTGTEAFF.

This clone was detected only a few times. The chain employs TRBV19 and TRBJ2-3; 7 positions match TRBD2. The junction had 7 bases not matched to a gene; V was cut back by 5 bases and J by 5 bases. This CDR3 has 14 residues. Germline CDR1 reads LNHDA; CDR2 reads SQIVND (reference sequence). The CDR3 protein is CASSATSPKDTQYF. DNA of the CDR3: TGTGCCAGTAGTGCGACTAGCCCGAAAGATACGCAGTATTTT.